This entry describes one T cell receptor (beta chain). Its cognate antigen is unknown. This CDR3 comprises 17 residues. Germline V CDR1 and CDR2: SNHLY, FYNNEI. The data were taken from a study of T cells expressing NK-cell markers. About the study: It was from sorted CD3+CD56+NKG2C+, CD3+CD56+NKG2C- and CD3+CD56-NKG2C+ T cells that TCR beta repertoires came. Serological testing identified most of the eight sequenced donors as HCMV-seropositive and one as seronegative.

With UMIs, 5'RACE template switching was used to make TCR beta cDNA. TCRdb reprocessed the 5' RACE reads and keeps a single row for each CDR3 protein, giving no DNA. Recorded here are roughly 120,000 distinct CDR3 sequences; the top ten clones represent about a fifth. Broader study findings: The study did not resolve the HCMV specificity of expanded NKG2C+ T cell clones.

The sequence was collected from a woman aged 18 to 75 in good health. The specimen was blood T cells: a sorted CD56 or NKG2C T cell subset, CD4+ or CD8+ T cells, or bulk PBMC T cells (not recorded which). The genes are TRBV2 and TRBJ2-7; TCRdb outputs TRBD2, but without DNA this stays unchecked. This chain's CDR3 is CASSAYPKGYQTYEQYF.